This TCR beta chain derives from a study of blood T cell repertoires in COVID-19. The CDR3 length is 18 residues. The V gene's germline CDR1 is SGDLS and CDR2 YYNGEE. Germline trimming cut 0 bases from V and 6 bases from J; bases unmatched to any gene: 13. Original analysis: Estimated nucleated cell counts came from reference gene primer amplification. Method: immunoSEQ multiplex PCR; TCRdb's copy keeps in-frame clones and lacks some. V and J calls and clone size follow that table, whereas D and trimming were derived from the DNA. The sample has 300,000 or so clones, 85% to 90% seen once. This clonotype originated in a middle-aged woman with acute or convalescent COVID-19. The rearrangement links TRBV9 to TRBJ2-1; 9 bases are a match to TRBD2. The specimen was peripheral blood. The CDR3 region has the DNA TGTGCCAGCAGCGTAGGTCTAGCGGGGCTCCACCAAATCAATGAGCAGTTCTTC. This gives the protein CASSVGLAGLHQINEQFF.